This T cell receptor beta chain was sequenced during a study of T cell responses to AZD1222 COVID-19 vaccine. TCRdb's table, derived via immunoSEQ multiplex PCR, lists solely in-frame clones and lacks some. In the table there are some 120,000 clones, approximately 90% of which are singletons. This TCR came from an adult in good health. Sequences were derived from peripheral blood, sampled on day 0 of MenACWY control vaccination.

The DNA for the CDR3 is TGTGCCAGCAGCTTAAACGCGGGCCGCGACACCGGGGAGCTGTTTTTT. Its protein product is CASSLNAGRDTGELFF. The V and J genes are TRBV7-9 and TRBJ2-2; weak D call: TRBD2 (5 bases). The germline V gene has CDR1 SEHNR and CDR2 FQNEAQ (reference sequence). Trimming removed 2 bases at V and 3 bases at J, with 13 bases between. The CDR3 consists of 16 residues.